This T cell receptor beta chain was documented in a study of beta chain features in type 1 diabetes. Findings and caveats of the study: Shorter TCRB CDR3s, moderately but significantly so, were found in Type 1 diabetes patients in all four CD4+ subsets.

Points on this clone: Its target is unknown.

Reverse transcription of all isolated RNA meant that expressed TCRB transcripts were sequenced. Data came from immunoSEQ multiplex PCR; TCRdb stores just in-frame clones and leaves some out. The repertoire holds around 160,000 clones, with roughly 9% as singletons. A CD45RO/CCR7/CD25/CD127/CD95/CD27 panel sorted naive, central memory, regulatory and stem cell-like memory CD4+ cells. Trimming left V 6 bases short and J 8 bases short, with 15 bases between. The CDR3 totals 13 residues. Germline V gene sequence: CDR1 MDHEN, CDR2 SYDVKM. The sample consisted of central memory CD4+ T cells from blood. This TCR came from a woman aged 30 to 39 with type 1 diabetes. J is TRBJ2-3 and V is TRBV28; weak D call: TRBD1 (5 bases). The CDR3 DNA reads TGTGCCAGCAGCCGAACAGGAACGGCTACGCAGTATTTT. The encoded protein is CASSRTGTATQYF.